The 2 T cell receptor beta chains reported below all come from one sample, sequenced in a study of PD-1 blockade in classical Hodgkin lymphoma. Following autologous stem cell transplantation, relapse occurred in every patient, and exposure to brentuximab vedotin varied. TCRdb keeps only in-frame clones here, not all; method: immunoSEQ multiplex PCR. Counted here are about 41,000 clones, more than 70% occurring once; the ten biggest clones make up 20% to 25%. Here the sequenced sample was peripheral blood mononuclear cells (PBMCs), taken at baseline. The receptors were gathered from a human donor with classical Hodgkin lymphoma.

The CDR3 reads CASIIGLNEQFF. In DNA, the CDR3 is TGTGCCAGCATCATCGGCCTCAATGAGCAGTTCTTC. V is TRBV2 and J is TRBJ2-1; D call uncertain. Germline CDR1 and CDR2: SNHLY and FYNNEI. V lost 7 bases and J 6 bases, leaving 10 bases between the germline ends. The CDR3 is made up of 12 amino acids.

V gene TRBV7-2 combines with J gene TRBJ2-7, with D perhaps TRBD1 (5 bases). The ends were cut back, 5 bases at V and 2 bases at J, with 13 bases in the middle. The germline V gene encodes CDR1 SGHTA and CDR2 FQGNSA. The CDR3 loop spans 14 amino acids. This CDR3 reads CASSRQTETYEQYF. The DNA for the CDR3 is TGTGCCAGCAGCCGCCAGACAGAAACCTACGAGCAGTACTTC.